The T cell receptor beta chain described here comes from a study of Ad26.COV2.S vaccination and SARS-CoV-2 variants. The study, taken as a whole, reports: Total T cell responses were possibly underestimated by TCR breadth and depth analyses.

In regard to this clone: The antigen remains unidentified.

Treatment meaning: roughly 19 received Ad26.COV2.S at low or high dose, single or two shots; about 5 received placebo; per-sample allocation not given. After the first vaccine or placebo injection, samples were drawn on day 63. An adult aged 18-55 years in Boston served as the donor. CDR1 MNHEY and CDR2 SVGEGT come from the germline V gene. The germline V and J ends were trimmed by 5 bases and 4 bases, with 11 bases remaining between them. This CDR3 contains 13 residues. The protocol was immunoSEQ multiplex PCR, while the TCRdb copy is restricted to in-frame clones and leaves out a portion. The table shows 350,000 to 500,000 clones, with 88% occurring only once.

The gene calls are TRBV6-2 or TRBV6-3 and TRBJ2-5, with D hard to call. The source was peripheral blood, collected in a trial of Ad26.COV2.S vaccine versus placebo. The TCR comes from a person between 18 and 59 years old who received the Ad26.COV2.S COVID-19 vaccine or a placebo. CDR3 loop: CASSPFIRETQYF. The CDR3 DNA reads TGTGCCAGCAGTCCCTTTATCCGAGAGACCCAGTACTTC.